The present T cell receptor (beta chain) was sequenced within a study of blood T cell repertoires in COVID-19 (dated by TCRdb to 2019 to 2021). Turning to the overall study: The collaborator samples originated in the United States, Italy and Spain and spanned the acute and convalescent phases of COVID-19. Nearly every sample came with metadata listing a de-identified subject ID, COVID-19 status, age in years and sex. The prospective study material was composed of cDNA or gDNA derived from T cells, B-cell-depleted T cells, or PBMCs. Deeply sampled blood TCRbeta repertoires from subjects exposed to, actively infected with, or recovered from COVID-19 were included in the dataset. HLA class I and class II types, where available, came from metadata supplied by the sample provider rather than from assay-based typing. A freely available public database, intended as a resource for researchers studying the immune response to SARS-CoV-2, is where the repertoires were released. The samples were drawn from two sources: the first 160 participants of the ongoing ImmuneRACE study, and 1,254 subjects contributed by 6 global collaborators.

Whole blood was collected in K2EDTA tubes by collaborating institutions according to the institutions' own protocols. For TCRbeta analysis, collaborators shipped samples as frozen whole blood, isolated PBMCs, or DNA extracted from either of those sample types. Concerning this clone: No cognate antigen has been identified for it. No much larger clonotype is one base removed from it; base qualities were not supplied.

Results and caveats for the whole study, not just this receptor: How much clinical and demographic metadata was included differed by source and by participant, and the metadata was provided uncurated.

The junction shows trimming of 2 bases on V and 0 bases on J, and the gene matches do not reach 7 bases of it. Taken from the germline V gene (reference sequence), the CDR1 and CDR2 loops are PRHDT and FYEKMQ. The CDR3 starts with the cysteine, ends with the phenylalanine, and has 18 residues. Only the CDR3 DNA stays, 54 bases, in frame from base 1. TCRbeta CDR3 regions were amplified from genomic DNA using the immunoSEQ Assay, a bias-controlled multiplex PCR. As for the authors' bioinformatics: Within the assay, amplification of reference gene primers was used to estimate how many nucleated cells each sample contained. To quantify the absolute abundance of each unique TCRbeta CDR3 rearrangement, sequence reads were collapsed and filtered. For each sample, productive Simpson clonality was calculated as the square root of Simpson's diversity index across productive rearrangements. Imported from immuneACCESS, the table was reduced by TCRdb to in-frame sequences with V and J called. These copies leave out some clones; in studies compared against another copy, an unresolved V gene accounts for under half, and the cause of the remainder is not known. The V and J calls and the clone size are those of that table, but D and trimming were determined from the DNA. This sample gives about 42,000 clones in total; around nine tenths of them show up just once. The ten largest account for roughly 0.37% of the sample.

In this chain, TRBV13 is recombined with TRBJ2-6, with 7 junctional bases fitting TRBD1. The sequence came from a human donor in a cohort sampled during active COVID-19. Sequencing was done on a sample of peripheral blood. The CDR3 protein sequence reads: CASSLWTGSPSGANVLTF. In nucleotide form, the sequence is TGTGCCAGCAGCTTATGGACAGGTTCCCCCTCTGGGGCCAACGTCCTGACTTTC. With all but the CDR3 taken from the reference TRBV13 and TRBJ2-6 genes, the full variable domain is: AAGVIQSPRHLIKEKRETATLKCYPIPRHDTVYWYQQGPGQDPQFLISFYEKMQSDKGSIPDRFSAQQFSDYHSELNMSSLELGDSALYFCASSLWTGSPSGANVLTFGAGSRLTVL.